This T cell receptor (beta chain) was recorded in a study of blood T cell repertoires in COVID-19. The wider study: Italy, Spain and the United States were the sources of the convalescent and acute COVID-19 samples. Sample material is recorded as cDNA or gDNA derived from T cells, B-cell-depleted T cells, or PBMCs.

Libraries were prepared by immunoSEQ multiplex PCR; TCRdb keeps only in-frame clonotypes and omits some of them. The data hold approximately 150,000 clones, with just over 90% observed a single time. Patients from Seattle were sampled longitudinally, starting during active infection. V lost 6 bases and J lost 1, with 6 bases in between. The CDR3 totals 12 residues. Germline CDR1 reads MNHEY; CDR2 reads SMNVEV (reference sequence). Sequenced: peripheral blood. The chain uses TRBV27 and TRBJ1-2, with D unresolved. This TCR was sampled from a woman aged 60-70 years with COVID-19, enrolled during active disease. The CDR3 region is CASSPNNYGYTF. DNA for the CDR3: TGTGCCAGCAGCCCAAATAACTATGGCTACACCTTC.